This passage covers 17 T cell receptor beta chains from one sample sequenced in a study of monozygotic twins with inflammatory bowel disease (dated by TCRdb to between 2018 and 2020). The receptor library was made with 5' RACE. Sequencing relied on an Illumina HiSeq 2500. Reprocessed by TCRdb, the reads give a single entry per CDR3 protein sequence, without DNA. The table for this sample records around 370,000 distinct CDR3 sequences. The biggest ten clones account for approximately 2.4% of the sample. Sequences were obtained from blood. These receptors originate from a human donor with ulcerative colitis or Crohn's disease, or a healthy co-twin of an affected twin (not recorded which).

The rearrangement uses TRBV5-1 and TRBJ1-3. Per germline, CDR1 SGHRS and CDR2 YFSETQ. The CDR3 has 15 residues. This chain's CDR3 is CASSEPQGSGNTIYF.

The chain couples TRBV20-1 to TRBJ2-2; TCRdb's D call of TRBD1 is untestable without DNA. Germline V CDR1 and CDR2: DFQATT, SNEGSKA (reference sequence). This CDR3 contains 14 residues. The CDR3 reads CSARGGGRVGELFF.

The chain links TRBV6-2 or TRBV6-3 to TRBJ2-1; TCRdb designates TRBD1, a call that cannot be tested without DNA. The CDR3 spans 12 residues. The V gene's germline CDR1 is MNHEY and CDR2 SVGEGT. This CDR3 reads CASSRPAGQEFF.

The chain links TRBV6-1 to TRBJ1-1; TCRdb gives TRBD1 as the D gene, but with no DNA this cannot be confirmed. The CDR3 runs 13 residues. CDR1 and CDR2 (germline): MNHNS, SASEGT. The CDR3 sequence is CASLTRGLTEAFF.

This rearrangement joins TRBV5-1 to TRBJ2-7; no DNA is available, so the TRBD2 call from TCRdb remains unchecked. Germline V CDR1 and CDR2: SGHRS, YFSETQ. This CDR3 has 11 amino acids. This CDR3 is CASSQEGAQYF.

The V gene is TRBV7-9, the J gene TRBJ2-7; with no DNA, the TCRdb D assignment of TRBD2 cannot be verified. Germline V gives CDR1 SEHNR, CDR2 FQNEAQ (reference sequence). This CDR3 has 13 residues. The CDR3 here is CASSLHKRGEQYF.

CDR3: CASSQQTGGDETQYF. This chain connects TRBV4-1 to TRBJ2-5; TCRdb indicates TRBD1, and absent DNA this call remains unverified. The CDR3 loop spans 15 amino acids. Looked up from germline, CDR1 is MGHRA and CDR2 is YSYEKL.

J is TRBJ1-2 and V is TRBV4-1. This CDR3 is built from 14 residues. The V gene's germline CDR1 is MGHRA and CDR2 YSYEKL. The CDR3 sequence is CASSQDYLNYGYTF.

The chain joins TRBV5-4 to TRBJ2-7; lacking DNA, the TRBD1 call made by TCRdb goes unchecked. Germline V gene sequence: CDR1 SGHNT, CDR2 YYREEE (reference sequence). The CDR3 is 16 residues long. This chain's CDR3 is CASSRGGALSSYEQYF.

The J gene is TRBJ2-3, the V gene TRBV12-3 or TRBV12-4; the TCRdb call, TRBD2, lacks DNA for checking. The CDR3 extends over 15 amino acids. CDR3 protein: CASSSRGGGTDTQYF.

The chain joins TRBV6-5 to TRBJ1-2. From germline, CDR1 is MNHEY and CDR2 SVGAGI. CDR3 length: 16 amino acids. CDR3 loop: CASSYSMKRASYGYTF.

The chain joins TRBV5-1 to TRBJ2-3; the D gene TCRdb calls, TRBD1, cannot be checked with no DNA. Germline V gives CDR1 SGHRS, CDR2 YFSETQ. This CDR3 region has 16 residues. This CDR3 reads CASSFGTGGRADTQYF.

This chain joins TRBV18 and TRBJ2-7; lacking DNA, the TRBD1 call made by TCRdb goes unchecked. The CDR3 runs 15 residues. CDR1 is KGHSH and CDR2 is LQKENI in the germline V gene. The CDR3 loop is CASSPPDLGGDEQYF.

The CDR3 is CSARTGTSGEKLFF. The rearrangement links TRBV20-1 to TRBJ1-4. This CDR3 is built from 14 residues. In germline, CDR1 is DFQATT, CDR2 SNEGSKA (reference sequence).

This chain links TRBV7-3 with TRBJ2-7. Germline values: CDR1 SGHTA, CDR2 FQGTGA. The CDR3 contains 14 residues. The CDR3: CASSLRAQSTEKYF.

The V call is TRBV20-1, the J call TRBJ1-2. Germline values: CDR1 DFQATT, CDR2 SNEGSKA (reference sequence). The CDR3 sequence is 12 residues long. The CDR3: CSARTTGYGYTF.

V gene TRBV12-3 or TRBV12-4 combines with J gene TRBJ1-2. The CDR3 runs 13 residues. The chain's CDR3 is CASSFGASKGYTF.